The clone carrying this T cell receptor (beta chain) was detected ten times or more. Its antigen is not identified. This specimen belongs to a study of T-cell reconstitution after alpha-beta-depleted transplantation in children. The study's findings and limits: In some patients, recipient T cells and intrathymic progenitors surviving conditioning explained high day-60 diversity. The main origin of T-cell counts and diversity one year after transplant was newly produced T cells. Alpha-beta T cells about two months after transplant reportedly derived from several hundred expanded graft clones.

V lost 4 bases and J lost 2, with 11 bases in between. The CDR3 consists of 14 residues. Germline CDR1 is MDHEN and CDR2 is SYDVKM. A TCRbeta library incorporating unique molecular identifiers was prepared. Via MiXCR, TCRdb re-called the PCR reads, giving one row per CDR3 protein. This sample has some 200,000 distinct CDR3 sequences, with about 6% found just once. V and J are TRBV28 and TRBJ1-2; TRBD1 is a possible D gene (5 bases). The starting material was PBMCs, obtained before TCRalphabeta/CD19-depleted stem cell transplant. The TCR was taken from a girl under three years old with combined immunodeficiency, due to receive a stem cell transplant. Here the CDR3 DNA reads TGTGCCAGCAGTTCCCTGGGACCGAACTATGGCTACACCTTC. Amino acid sequence: CASSSLGPNYGYTF.